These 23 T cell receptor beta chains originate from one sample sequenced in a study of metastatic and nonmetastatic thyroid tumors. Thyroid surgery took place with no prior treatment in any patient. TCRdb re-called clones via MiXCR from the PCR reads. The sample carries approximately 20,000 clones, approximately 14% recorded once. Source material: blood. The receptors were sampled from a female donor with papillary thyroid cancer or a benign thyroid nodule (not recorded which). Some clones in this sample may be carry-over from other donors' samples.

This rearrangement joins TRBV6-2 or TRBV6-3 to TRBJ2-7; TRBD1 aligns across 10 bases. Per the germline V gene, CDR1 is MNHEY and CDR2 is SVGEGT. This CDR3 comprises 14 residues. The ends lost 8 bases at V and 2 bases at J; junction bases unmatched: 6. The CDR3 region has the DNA TGTGCCAGCGACGCCGGGACAGGGGCCTACGAGCAGTACTTC. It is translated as CASDAGTGAYEQYF.

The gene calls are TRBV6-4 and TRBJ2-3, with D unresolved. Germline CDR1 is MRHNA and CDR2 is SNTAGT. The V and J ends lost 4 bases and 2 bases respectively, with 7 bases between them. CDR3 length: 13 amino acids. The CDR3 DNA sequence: TGTGCCAGCAGTGGGACGGACACAGATACGCAGTATTTT. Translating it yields CASSGTDTDTQYF.

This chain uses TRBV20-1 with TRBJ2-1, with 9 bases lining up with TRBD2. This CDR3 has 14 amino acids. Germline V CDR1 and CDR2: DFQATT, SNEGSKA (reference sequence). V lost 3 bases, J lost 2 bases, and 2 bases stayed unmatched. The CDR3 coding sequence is TGCAGTGCTAGGCGGGGGGGAACCTACAATGAGCAGTTCTTC. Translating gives CSARRGGTYNEQFF.

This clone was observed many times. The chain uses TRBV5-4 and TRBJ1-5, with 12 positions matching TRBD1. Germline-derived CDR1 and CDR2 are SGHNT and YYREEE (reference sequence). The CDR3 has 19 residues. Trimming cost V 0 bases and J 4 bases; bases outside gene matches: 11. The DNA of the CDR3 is TGTGCCAGCAGCTTGGGCGGGACAGGGGGCAGGATAAGGAATCAGCCCCAGCATTTT. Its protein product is CASSLGGTGGRIRNQPQHF.

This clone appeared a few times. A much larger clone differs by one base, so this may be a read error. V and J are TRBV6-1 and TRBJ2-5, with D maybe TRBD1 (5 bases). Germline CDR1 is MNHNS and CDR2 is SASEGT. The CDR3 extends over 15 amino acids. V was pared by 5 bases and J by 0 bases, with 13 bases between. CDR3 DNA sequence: TGTGCCAGCAGTTGGAAAGGGGATTACCAAGAGACCCAGTACTTC. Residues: CASSWKGDYQETQYF.

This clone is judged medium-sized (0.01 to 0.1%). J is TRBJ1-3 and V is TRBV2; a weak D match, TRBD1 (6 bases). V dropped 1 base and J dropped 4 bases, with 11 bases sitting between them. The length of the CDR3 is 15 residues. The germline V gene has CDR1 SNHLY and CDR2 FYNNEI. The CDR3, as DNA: TGTGCCAGCAGTGAAGAAGGGGGGATCGGAAACACCATATATTTT. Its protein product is CASSEEGGIGNTIYF. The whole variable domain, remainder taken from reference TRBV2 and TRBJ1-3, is EPEVTQTPSHQVTQMGQEVILRCVPISNHLYFYWYRQILGQKVEFLVSFYNNEISEKSEIFDDQFSVERPDGSNFTLKIRSTKLEDSAMYFCASSEEGGIGNTIYFGEGSWLTVV.

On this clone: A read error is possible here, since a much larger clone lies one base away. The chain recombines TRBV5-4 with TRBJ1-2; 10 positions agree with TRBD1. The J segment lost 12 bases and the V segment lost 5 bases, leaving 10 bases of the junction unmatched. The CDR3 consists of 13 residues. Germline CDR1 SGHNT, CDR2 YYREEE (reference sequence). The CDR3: CASRRGTGVVNTF. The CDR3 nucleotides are TGTGCCAGCAGACGAGGGACAGGGGTTGTGAACACCTTC.

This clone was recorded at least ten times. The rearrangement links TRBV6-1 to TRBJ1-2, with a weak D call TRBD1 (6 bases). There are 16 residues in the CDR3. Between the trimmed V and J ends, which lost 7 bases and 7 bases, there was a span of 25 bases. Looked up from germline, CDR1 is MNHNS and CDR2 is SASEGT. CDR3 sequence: CASNLPASGEVGGYTF. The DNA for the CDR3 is TGTGCCAGCAACCTCCCTGCTTCAGGGGAAGTGGGTGGCTACACCTTC.

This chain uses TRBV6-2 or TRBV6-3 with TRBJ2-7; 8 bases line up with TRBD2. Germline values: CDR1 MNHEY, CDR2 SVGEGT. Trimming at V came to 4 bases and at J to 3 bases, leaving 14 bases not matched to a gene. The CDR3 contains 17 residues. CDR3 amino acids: CASSSGGAGPRNYEQYF. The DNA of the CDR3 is TGTGCCAGCAGTTCCGGGGGGGCGGGGCCGAGAAACTACGAGCAGTACTTC.

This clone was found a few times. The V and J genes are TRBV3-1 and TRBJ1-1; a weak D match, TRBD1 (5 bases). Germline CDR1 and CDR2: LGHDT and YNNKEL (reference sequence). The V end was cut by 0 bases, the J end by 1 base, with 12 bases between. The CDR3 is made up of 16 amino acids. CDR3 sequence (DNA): TGTGCCAGCAGCCAAGATTGGGACCGCGGGAACACTGAAGCTTTCTTT. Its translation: CASSQDWDRGNTEAFF. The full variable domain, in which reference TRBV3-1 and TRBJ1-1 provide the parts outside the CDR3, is DTAVSQTPKYLVTQMGNDKSIKCEQNLGHDTMYWYKQDSKKFLKIMFSYNNKELIINETVPNRFSPKSPDKAHLNLHINSLELGDSAVYFCASSQDWDRGNTEAFFGQGTRLTVV.

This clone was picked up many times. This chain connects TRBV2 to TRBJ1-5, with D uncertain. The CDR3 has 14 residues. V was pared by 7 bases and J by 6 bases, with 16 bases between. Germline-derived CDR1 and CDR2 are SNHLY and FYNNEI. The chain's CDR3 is CASTSAGRGQPQHF. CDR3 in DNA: TGTGCCAGCACATCGGCTGGGCGGGGTCAGCCCCAGCATTTT.

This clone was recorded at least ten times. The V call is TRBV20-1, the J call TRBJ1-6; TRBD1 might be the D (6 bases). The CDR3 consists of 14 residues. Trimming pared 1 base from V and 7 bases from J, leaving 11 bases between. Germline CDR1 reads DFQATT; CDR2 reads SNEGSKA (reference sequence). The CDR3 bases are TGCAGTGCTAGAGGGGGCCAGGGGAATTCACCCCTCCACTTT. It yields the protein CSARGGQGNSPLHF.

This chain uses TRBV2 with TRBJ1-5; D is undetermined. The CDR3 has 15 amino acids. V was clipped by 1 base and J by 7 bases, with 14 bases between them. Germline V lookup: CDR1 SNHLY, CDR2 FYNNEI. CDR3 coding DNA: TGTGCCAGCAGTGAAGGCGGGCCCGTGGGGCAGCCCCAGCATTTT. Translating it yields CASSEGGPVGQPQHF.

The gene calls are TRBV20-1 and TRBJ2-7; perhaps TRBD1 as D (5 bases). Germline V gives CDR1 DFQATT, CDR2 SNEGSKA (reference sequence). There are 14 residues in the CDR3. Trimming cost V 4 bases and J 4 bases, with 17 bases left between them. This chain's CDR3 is CSATEWGYGYEQYF. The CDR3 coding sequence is TGCAGTGCTACAGAATGGGGCTACGGATACGAGCAGTACTTC.

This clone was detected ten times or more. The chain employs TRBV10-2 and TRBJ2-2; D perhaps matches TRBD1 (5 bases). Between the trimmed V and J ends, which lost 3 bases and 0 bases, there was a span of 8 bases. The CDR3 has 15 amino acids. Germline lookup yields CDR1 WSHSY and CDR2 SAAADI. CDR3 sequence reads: CASSDVRANTGELFF. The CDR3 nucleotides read TGCGCCAGCAGTGATGTCAGGGCGAACACCGGGGAGCTGTTTTTT.

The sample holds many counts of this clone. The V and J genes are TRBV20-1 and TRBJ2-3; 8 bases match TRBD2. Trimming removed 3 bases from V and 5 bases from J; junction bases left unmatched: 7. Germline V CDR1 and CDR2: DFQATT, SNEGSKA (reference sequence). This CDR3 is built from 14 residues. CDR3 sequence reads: CSARLGGALDTQYF. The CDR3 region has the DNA TGCAGTGCTAGGCTCGGGGGGGCCTTAGATACGCAGTATTTT.

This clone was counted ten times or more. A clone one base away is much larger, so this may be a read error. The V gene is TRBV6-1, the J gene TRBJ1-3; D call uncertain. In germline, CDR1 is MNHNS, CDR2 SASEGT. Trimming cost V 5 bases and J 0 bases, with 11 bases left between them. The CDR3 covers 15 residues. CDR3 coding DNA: TGTGCCAGCAGTAGGAGTTCGAACTCTGGAAACACCATATATTTT. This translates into CASSRSSNSGNTIYF.

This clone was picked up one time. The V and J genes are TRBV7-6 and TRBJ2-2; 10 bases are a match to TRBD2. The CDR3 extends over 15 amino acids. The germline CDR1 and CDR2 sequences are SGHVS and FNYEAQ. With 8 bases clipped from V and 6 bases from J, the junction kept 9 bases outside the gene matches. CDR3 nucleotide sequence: TGTGCCAGCTGCCTGGCTAGCGGGAGCTCCGGGGAGCTGTTTTTT. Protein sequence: CASCLASGSSGELFF.

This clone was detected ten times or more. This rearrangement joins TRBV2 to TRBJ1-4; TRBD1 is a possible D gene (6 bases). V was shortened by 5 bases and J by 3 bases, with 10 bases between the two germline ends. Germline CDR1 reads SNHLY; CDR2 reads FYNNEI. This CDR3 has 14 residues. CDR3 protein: CASSPGDSNEKLFF. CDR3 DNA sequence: TGTGCCAGCAGTCCAGGGGATTCTAATGAAAAACTGTTTTTT. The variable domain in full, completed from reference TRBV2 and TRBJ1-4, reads EPEVTQTPSHQVTQMGQEVILRCVPISNHLYFYWYRQILGQKVEFLVSFYNNEISEKSEIFDDQFSVERPDGSNFTLKIRSTKLEDSAMYFCASSPGDSNEKLFFGSGTQLSVL.

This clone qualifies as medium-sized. For the CDR3, the DNA is TGTGCCAGCAGGGCAACAGGGGGCTCCTACGAGCAGTACTTC. It codes for CASRATGGSYEQYF. This rearrangement joins TRBV6-1 to TRBJ2-7; the match to TRBD1 covers 8 bases. CDR1 MNHNS and CDR2 SASEGT come from the germline V gene. V was clipped by 6 bases and J by 0 bases; unmatched bases: 4. The CDR3 runs 14 residues.

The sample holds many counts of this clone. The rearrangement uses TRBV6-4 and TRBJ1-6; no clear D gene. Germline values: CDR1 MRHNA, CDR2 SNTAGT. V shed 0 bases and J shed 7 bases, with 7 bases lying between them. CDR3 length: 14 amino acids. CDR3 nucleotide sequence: TGTGCCAGCAGTGACTCCCCGGAAAATTCACCCCTCCACTTT. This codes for CASSDSPENSPLHF.

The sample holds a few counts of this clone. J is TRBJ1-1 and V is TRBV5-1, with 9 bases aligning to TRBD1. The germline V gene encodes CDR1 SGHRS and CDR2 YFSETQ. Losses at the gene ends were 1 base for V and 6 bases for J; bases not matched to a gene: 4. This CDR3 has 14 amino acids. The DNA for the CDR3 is TGCGCCAGCAGCTTGACAGGGGGCGTAGCTGAAGCTTTCTTT. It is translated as CASSLTGGVAEAFF.

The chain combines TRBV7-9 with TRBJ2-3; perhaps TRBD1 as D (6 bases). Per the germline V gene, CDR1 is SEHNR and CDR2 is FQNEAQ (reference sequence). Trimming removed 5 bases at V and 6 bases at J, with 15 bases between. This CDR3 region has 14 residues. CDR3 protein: CASSPTGLRDTQYF. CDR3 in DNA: TGTGCCAGCAGCCCTACAGGGCTCCGGGATACGCAGTATTTT.